Below, one TCR beta chain is given with its context. Its antigen is unknown. The data belong to a study of PD-1 blockade in classical Hodgkin lymphoma. Findings of the study overall: Newly diagnosed patients reportedly trailed healthy donors in baseline TCR diversity.

Deletions cut 5 bases from V and 1 base from J, with 14 bases between. CDR1 MNHEY and CDR2 SMNVEV come from the germline V gene (reference sequence). The CDR3 contains 15 residues. Clones were read by immunoSEQ multiplex PCR, and TCRdb kept only the in-frame ones, dropping some. The data hold more than 140,000 clones, with under 85% observed a single time. All trial patients relapsed after autologous stem cell transplantation. The sample consisted of peripheral blood mononuclear cells (PBMCs), taken before the second cycle of nivolumab. The clonotype comes from a human donor with classical Hodgkin lymphoma. The chain links TRBV27 to TRBJ2-5; D may be TRBD2 (5 bases). DNA for the CDR3: TGTGCCAGCAGTGGCCCGGAGGCGGCCCAAGAGACCCAGTACTTC. It yields the protein CASSGPEAAQETQYF.